The rows below give T cell receptor beta chains drawn from one sample of a study of cytomegalovirus exposure and HLA in healthy donors. Profiling relied on immunoSEQ multiplex PCR, and the TCRdb table lists in-frame clones only, not all of them. The sample consists of about 64,000 clones, roughly 65% of them appearing once. The sample taken for sequencing was PBMCs. These receptors were obtained from a male donor in good health and CMV-seropositive. Both conserved end residues are part of each CDR3. The order of the fields is clone size, D gene, J gene, V gene, CDR3 protein, CDR3 DNA. The D gene is left open where the match is weak. Part of the rows lack a size; the others show once, few, many or a class for expanded clones.

clone size: -; D gene: -; J gene: TRBJ1-5; V gene: TRBV6-5; CDR3 protein: CASSPGGRGYQPQHF; CDR3 DNA: TGTGCCAGCAGTCCCGGTGGGAGGGGATATCAGCCCCAGCATTTT
clone size: -; D gene: -; J gene: TRBJ2-3; V gene: TRBV18; CDR3 protein: CASSGGSGTDTQYF; CDR3 DNA: TGTGCCAGCTCAGGGGGGTCCGGCACAGATACGCAGTATTTT
clone size: -; D gene: TRBD2; J gene: TRBJ2-5; V gene: TRBV15; CDR3 protein: CATSTTTSGSLRETQYF; CDR3 DNA: TGTGCCACCAGTACAACGACTAGCGGGAGTTTAAGGGAGACCCAGTACTTC
clone size: -; D gene: -; J gene: TRBJ2-3; V gene: TRBV6-1; CDR3 protein: CASSVVLTDTQYF; CDR3 DNA: TGTGCCAGCAGTGTTGTTTTAACAGATACGCAGTATTTT
clone size: once; D gene: -; J gene: TRBJ1-5; V gene: TRBV11-2; CDR3 protein: CASSLGYGEGQPQHF; CDR3 DNA: TGTGCCAGCAGCTTGGGGTACGGGGAGGGGCAGCCCCAGCATTTT
clone size: -; D gene: -; J gene: TRBJ1-1; V gene: TRBV6-1; CDR3 protein: CASSEYPNTEAFF; CDR3 DNA: TGTGCCAGCAGTGAATATCCCAACACTGAAGCTTTCTTT
clone size: -; D gene: TRBD1; J gene: TRBJ2-2; V gene: TRBV11-3; CDR3 protein: CASSSQGAGSTGELFF; CDR3 DNA: TGTGCCAGCAGCTCACAGGGGGCGGGTAGCACCGGGGAGCTGTTTTTT
clone size: -; D gene: -; J gene: TRBJ1-6; V gene: TRBV9; CDR3 protein: CASSAPRDKNYNSPLHF; CDR3 DNA: TGTGCCAGCAGCGCACCCCGGGACAAGAACTATAATTCACCCCTCCACTTT
clone size: -; D gene: TRBD2; J gene: TRBJ2-1; V gene: TRBV6-6; CDR3 protein: CASRVERGGPEQFF; CDR3 DNA: TGTGCCAGCAGGGTGGAGCGGGGTGGGCCGGAGCAGTTCTTC
clone size: -; D gene: -; J gene: TRBJ1-2; V gene: TRBV7-9; CDR3 protein: CASSLGALYGYTF; CDR3 DNA: TGTGCCAGCAGCTTAGGGGCTCTGTATGGCTACACCTTC
clone size: -; D gene: -; J gene: TRBJ2-7; V gene: TRBV6-5; CDR3 protein: CASSYGDNAYEQYF; CDR3 DNA: TGTGCCAGCAGTTACGGGGACAACGCCTACGAGCAGTACTTC
clone size: -; D gene: -; J gene: TRBJ1-5; V gene: TRBV11-2; CDR3 protein: CASSLGGQGSQPQHF; CDR3 DNA: TGTGCCAGCAGCTTAGGGGGTCAAGGGAGTCAGCCCCAGCATTTT
clone size: -; D gene: TRBD1; J gene: TRBJ2-7; V gene: TRBV18; CDR3 protein: CASSLGQGNLNEQYF; CDR3 DNA: TGTGCCAGCTCACTAGGACAGGGTAATTTGAACGAGCAGTACTTC
clone size: -; D gene: -; J gene: TRBJ1-4; V gene: TRBV27; CDR3 protein: CASSDSEAATNEKLFF; CDR3 DNA: TGTGCCAGCAGCGACTCGGAGGCTGCAACTAATGAAAAACTGTTTTTT
clone size: -; D gene: -; J gene: TRBJ1-1; V gene: TRBV30; CDR3 protein: CAWRWTNTEAFF; CDR3 DNA: TGTGCCTGGAGGTGGACTAACACTGAAGCTTTCTTT
clone size: -; D gene: -; J gene: TRBJ2-3; V gene: TRBV7-9; CDR3 protein: CASSLGGAGGTQYF; CDR3 DNA: TGTGCCAGCAGCTTAGGGGGGGCCGGGGGGACGCAGTATTTT